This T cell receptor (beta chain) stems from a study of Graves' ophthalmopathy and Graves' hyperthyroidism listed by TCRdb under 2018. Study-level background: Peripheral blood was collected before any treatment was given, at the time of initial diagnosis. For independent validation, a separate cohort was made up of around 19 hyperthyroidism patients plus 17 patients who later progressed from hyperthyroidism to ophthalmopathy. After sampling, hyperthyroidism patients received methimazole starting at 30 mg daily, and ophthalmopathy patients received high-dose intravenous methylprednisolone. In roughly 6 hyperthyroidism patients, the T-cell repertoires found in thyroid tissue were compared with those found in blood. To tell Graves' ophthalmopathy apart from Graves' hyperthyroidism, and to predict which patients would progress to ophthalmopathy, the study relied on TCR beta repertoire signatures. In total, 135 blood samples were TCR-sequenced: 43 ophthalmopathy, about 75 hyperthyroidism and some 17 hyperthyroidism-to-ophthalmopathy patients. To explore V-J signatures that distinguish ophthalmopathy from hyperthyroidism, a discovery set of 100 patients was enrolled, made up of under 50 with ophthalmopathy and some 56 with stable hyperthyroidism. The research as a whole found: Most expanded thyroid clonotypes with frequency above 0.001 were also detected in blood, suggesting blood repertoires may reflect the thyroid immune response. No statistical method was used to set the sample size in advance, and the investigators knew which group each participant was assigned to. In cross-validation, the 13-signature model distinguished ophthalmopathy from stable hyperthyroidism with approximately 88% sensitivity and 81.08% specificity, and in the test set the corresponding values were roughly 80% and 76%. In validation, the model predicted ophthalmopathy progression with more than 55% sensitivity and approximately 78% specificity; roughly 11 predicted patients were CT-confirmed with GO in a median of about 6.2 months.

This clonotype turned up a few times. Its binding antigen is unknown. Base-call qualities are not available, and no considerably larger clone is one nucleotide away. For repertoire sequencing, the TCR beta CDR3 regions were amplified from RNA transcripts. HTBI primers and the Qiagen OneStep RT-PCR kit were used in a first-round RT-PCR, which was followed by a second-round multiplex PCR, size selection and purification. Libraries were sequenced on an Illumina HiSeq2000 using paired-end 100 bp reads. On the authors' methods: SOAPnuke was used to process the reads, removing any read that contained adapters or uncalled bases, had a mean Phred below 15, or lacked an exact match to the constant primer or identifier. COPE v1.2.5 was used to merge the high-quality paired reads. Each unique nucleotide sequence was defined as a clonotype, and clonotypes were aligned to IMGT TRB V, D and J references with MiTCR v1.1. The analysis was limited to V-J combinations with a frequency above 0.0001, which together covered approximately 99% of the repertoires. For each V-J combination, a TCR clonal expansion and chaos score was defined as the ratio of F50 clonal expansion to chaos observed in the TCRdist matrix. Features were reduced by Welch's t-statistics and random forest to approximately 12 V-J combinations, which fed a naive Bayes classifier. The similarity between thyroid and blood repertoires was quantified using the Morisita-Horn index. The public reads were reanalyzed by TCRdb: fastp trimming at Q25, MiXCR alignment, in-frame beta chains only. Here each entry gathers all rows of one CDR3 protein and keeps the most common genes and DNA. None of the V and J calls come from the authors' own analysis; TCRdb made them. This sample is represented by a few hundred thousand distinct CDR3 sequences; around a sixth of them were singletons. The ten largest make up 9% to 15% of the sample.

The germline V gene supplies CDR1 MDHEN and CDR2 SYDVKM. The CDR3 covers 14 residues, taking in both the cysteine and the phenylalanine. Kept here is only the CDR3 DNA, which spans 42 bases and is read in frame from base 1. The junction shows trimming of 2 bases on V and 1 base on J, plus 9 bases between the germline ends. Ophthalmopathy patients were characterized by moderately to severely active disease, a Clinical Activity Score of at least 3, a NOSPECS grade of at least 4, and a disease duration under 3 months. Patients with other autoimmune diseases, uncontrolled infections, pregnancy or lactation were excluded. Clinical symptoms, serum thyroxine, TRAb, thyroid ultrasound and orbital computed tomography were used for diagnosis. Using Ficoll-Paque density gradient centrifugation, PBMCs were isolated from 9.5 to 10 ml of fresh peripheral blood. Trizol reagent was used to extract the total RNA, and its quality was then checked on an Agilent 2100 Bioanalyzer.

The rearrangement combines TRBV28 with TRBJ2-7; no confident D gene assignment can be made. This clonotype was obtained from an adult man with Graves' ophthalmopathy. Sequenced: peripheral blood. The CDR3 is CASSLRGWSYEQYF. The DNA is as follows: TGTGCCAGCAGTTTACGCGGATGGTCCTACGAGCAGTACTTC.